What follows describes a single T cell receptor (beta chain). As originally analysed: Counts of nucleated cells, estimated from reference gene primer amplification, were obtained. TCRdb's table, derived via immunoSEQ multiplex PCR, lists solely in-frame clones and lacks some. That table supplies the V and J calls and clone size; D and trimming were determined from the DNA. The profile covers hundreds of thousands of clones, with around 85% appearing a single time and 5% to 6.5% taken by the ten largest. The data were obtained in a study of blood T cell repertoires in COVID-19. In the study overall: Samples taken during acute and convalescent COVID-19 were collected in the United States, Italy and Spain. Sample material is recorded as cDNA or gDNA derived from T cells, B-cell-depleted T cells, or PBMCs.

The receptor's source is a man aged 45 to 65 with active or convalescent COVID-19. Sequences were obtained from peripheral blood.

The DNA for the CDR3 is TGTGCCAGCAGCGGCGGGACTAGCGGATACAATGAGCAGTTCTTC. It encodes CASSGGTSGYNEQFF. This sequence joins TRBV5-5 and TRBJ2-1; 11 bases align to TRBD2. The CDR3 has 15 amino acids. J lost 4 bases, V lost 4 bases, and 4 bases had no gene match. Germline CDR1 is SGHKS and CDR2 is YYEKEE (reference sequence).